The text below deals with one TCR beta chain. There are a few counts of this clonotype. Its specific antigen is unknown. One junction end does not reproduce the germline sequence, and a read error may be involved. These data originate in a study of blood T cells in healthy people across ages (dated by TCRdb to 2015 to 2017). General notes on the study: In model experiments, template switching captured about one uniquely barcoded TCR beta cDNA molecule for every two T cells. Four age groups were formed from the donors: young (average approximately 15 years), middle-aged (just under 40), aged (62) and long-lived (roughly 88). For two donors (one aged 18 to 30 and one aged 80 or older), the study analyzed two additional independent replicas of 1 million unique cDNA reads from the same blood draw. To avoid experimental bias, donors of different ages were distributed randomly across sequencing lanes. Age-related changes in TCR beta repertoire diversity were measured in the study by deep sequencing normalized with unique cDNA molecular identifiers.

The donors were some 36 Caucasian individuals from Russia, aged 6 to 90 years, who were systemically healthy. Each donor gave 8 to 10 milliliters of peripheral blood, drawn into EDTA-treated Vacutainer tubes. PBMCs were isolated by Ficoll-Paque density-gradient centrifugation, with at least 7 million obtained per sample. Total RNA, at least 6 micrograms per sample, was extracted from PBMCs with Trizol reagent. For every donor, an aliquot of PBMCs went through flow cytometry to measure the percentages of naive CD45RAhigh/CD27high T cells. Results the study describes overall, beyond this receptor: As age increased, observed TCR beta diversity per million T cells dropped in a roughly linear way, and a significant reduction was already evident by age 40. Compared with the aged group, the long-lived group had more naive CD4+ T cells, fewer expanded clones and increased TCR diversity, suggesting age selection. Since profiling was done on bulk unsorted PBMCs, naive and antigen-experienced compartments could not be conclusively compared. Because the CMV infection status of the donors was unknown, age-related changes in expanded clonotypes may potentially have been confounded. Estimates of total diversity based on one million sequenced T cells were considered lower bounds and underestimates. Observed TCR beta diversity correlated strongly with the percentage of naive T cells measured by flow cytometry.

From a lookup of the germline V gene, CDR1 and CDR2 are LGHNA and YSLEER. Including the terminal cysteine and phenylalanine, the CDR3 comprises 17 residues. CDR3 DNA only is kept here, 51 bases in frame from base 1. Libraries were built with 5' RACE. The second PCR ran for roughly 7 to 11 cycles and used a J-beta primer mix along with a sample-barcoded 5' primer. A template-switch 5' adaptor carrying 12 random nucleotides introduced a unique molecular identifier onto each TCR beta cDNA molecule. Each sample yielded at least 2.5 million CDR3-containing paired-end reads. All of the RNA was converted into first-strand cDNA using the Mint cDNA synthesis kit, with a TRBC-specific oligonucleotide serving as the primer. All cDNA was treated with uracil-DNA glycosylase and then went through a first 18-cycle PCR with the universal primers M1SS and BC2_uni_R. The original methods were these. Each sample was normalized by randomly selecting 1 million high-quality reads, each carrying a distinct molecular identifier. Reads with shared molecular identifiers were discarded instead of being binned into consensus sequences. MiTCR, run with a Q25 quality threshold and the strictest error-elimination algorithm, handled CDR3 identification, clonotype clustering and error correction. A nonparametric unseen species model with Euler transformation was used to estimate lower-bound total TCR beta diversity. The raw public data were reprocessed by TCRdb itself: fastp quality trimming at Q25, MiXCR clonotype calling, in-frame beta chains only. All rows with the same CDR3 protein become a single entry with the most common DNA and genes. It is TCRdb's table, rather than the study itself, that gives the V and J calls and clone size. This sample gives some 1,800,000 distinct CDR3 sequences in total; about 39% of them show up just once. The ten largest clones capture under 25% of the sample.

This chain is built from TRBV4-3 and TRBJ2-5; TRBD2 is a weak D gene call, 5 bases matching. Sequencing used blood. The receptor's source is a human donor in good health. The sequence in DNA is TGCGCCAGCAGCCAATCTCTCGCCGGACTTGATGAGGAGACCCTGTACTTC. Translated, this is CASSQSLAGLDEETLYF.